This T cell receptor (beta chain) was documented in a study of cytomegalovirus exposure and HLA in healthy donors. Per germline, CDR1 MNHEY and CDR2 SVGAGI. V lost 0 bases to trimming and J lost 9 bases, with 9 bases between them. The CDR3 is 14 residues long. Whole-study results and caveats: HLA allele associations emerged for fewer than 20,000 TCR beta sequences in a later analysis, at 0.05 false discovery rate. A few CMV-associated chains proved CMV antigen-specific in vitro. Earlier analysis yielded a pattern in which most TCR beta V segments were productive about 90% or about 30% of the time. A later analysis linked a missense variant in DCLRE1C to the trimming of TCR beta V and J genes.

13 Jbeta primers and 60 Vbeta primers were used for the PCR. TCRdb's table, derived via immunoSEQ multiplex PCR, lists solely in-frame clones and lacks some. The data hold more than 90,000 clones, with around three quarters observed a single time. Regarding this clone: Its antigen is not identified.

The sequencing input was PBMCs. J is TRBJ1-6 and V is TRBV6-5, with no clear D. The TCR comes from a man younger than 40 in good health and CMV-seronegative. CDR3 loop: CASSYSMQRSPLHF. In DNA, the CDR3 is TGTGCCAGCAGTTACTCCATGCAGCGTTCACCCCTCCACTTT.